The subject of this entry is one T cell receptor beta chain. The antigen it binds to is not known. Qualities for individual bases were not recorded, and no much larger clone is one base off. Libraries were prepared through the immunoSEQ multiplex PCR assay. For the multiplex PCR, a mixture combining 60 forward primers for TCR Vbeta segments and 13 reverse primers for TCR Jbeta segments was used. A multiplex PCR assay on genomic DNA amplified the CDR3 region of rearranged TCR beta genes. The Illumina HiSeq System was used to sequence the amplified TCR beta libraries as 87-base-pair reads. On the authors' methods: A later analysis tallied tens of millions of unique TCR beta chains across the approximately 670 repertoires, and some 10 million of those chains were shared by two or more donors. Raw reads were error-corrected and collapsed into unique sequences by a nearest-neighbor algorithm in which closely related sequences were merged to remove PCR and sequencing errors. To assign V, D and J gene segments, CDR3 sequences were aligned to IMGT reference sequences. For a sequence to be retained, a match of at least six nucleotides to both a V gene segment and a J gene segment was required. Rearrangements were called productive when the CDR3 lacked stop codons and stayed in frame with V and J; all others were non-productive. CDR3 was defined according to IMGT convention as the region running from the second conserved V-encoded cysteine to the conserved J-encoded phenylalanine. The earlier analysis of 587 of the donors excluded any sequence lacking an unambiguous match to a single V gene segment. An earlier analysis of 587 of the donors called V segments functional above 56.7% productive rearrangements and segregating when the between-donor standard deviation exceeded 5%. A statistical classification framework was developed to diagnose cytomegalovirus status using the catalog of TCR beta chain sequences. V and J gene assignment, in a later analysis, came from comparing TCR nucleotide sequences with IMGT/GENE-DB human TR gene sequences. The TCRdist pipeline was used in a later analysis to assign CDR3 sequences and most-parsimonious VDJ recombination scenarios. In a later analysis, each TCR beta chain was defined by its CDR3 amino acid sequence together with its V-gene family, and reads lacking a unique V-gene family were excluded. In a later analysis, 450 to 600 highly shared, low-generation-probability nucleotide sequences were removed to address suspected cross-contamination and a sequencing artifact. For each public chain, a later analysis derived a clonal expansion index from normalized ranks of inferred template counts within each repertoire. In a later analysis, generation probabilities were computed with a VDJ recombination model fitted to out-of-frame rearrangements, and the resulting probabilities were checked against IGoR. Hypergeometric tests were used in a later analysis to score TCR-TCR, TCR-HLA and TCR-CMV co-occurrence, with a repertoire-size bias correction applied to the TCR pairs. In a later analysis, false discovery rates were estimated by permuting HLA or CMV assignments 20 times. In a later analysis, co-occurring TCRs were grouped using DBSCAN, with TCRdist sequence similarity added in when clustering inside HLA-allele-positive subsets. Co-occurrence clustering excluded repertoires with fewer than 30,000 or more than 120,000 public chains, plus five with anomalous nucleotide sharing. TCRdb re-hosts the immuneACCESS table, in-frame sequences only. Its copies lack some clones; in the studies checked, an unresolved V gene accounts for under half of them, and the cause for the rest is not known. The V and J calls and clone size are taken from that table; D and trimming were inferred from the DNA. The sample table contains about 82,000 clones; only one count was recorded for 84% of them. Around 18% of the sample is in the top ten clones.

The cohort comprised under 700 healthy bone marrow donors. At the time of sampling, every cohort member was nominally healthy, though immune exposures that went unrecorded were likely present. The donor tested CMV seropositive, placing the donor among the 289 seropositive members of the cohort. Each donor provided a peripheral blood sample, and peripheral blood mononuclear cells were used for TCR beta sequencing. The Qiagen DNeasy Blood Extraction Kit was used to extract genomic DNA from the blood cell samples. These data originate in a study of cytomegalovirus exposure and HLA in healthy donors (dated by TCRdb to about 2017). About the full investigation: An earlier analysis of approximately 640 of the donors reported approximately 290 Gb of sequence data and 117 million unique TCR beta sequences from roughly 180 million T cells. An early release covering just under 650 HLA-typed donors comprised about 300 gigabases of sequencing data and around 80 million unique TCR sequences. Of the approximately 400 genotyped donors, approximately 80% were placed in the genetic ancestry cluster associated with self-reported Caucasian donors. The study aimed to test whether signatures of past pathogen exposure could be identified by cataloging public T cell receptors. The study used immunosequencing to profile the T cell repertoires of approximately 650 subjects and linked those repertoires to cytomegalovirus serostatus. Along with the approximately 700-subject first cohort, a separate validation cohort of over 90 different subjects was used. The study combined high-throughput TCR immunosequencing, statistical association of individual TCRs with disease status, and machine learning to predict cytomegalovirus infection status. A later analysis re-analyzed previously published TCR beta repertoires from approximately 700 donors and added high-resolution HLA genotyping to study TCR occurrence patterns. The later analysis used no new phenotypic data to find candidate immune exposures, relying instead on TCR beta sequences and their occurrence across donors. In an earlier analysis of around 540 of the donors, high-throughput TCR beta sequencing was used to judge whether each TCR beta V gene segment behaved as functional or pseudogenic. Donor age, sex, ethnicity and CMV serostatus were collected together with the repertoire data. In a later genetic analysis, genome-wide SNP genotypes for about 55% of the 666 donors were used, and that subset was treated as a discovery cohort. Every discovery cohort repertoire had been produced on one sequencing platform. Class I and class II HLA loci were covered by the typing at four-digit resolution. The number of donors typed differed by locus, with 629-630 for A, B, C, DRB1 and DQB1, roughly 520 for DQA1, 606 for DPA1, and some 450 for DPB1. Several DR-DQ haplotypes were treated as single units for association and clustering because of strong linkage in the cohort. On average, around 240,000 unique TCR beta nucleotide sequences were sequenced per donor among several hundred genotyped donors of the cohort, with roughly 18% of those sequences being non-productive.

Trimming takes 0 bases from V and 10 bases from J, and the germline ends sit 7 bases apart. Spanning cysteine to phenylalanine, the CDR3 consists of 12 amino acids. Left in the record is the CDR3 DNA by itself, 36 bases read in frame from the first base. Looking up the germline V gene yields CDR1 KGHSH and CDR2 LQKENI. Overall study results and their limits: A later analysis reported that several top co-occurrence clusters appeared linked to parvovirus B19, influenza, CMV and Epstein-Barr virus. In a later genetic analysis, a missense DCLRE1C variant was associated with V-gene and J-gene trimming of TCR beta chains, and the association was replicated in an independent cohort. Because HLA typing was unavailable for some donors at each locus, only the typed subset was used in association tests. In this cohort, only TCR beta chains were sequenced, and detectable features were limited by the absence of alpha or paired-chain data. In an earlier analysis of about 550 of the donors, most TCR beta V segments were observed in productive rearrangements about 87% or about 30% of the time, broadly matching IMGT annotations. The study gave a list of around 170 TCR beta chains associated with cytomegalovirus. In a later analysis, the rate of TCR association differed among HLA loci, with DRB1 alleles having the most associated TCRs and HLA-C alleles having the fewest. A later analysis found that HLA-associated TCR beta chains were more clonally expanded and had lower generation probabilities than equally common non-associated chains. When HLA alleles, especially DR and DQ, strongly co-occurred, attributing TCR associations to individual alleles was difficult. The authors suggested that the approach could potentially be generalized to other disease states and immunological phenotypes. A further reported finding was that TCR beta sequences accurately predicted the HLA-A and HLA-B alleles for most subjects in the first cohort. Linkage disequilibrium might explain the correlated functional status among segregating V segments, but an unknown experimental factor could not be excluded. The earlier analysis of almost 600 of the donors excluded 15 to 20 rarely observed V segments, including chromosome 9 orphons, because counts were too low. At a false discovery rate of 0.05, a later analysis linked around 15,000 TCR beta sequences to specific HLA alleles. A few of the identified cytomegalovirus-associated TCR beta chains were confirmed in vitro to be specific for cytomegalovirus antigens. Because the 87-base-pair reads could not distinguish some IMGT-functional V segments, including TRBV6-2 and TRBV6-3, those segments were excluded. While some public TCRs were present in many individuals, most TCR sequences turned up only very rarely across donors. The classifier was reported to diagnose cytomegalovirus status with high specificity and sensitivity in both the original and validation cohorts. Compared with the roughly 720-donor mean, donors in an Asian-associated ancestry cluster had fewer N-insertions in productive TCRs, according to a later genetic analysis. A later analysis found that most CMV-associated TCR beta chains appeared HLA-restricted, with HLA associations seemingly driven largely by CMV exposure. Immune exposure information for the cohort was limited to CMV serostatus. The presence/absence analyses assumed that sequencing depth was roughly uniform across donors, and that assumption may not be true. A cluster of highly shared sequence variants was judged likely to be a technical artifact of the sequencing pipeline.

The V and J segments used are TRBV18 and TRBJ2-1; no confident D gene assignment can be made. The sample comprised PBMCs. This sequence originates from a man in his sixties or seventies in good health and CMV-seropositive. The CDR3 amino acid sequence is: CASSPPAAEQFF. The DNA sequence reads TGTGCCAGCTCACCACCGGCGGCCGAGCAGTTCTTC.